A selection of T cell receptor beta chains follows, all from one sample in a study of T cell responses to AZD1222 COVID-19 vaccine. Profiled with immunoSEQ multiplex PCR; TCRdb holds only in-frame clones, not every one. The profile shows around 110,000 clones, roughly nine tenths of them singletons. The material was peripheral blood, obtained 28 days after the second AZD1222 dose. The origin of the receptors is an adult who received the AZD1222 COVID-19 vaccine. Each CDR3 is given with its conserved first and last residue. Each record gives: J gene, clone size, D gene, V gene, CDR3 DNA, CDR3 protein. A D gene is named only where the DNA matches it firmly. Expanded clones get a size class; other rows say once, few or many, or leave the size out.

>TRBJ1-2|.|TRBD1|TRBV7-9
TGTGCCAGCAGCTCCAACACAGGGGTAGGGAGGTATGGCTACACCTTC
CASSSNTGVGRYGYTF
>TRBJ1-1|.|.|TRBV7-9
TGTGCCAGCAGGCCAAGGGACCCCCGGGGGATGAACACTGAAGCTTTCTTT
CASRPRDPRGMNTEAFF
>TRBJ1-3|.|.|TRBV7-4
TGTGCCAGCAGCTTTTGTAATTCCACAGGACTCTCTGGAAACACCATATATTTT
CASSFCNSTGLSGNTIYF
>TRBJ1-5|.|.|TRBV20-1
TGCAGTGCTAGTGAGCCCGGGAGAAATCAGCCCCAGCATTTT
CSASEPGRNQPQHF
>TRBJ2-1|.|.|TRBV28
TGTGCCAGCAGTTTAACAGGCGCCTACAATGAGCAGTTCTTC
CASSLTGAYNEQFF
>TRBJ1-3|.|TRBD1|TRBV6-1
TGTGCCAGCAGTGAAACCAGGGGGCTTGGAAACACCATATATTTT
CASSETRGLGNTIYF
>TRBJ1-2|.|.|TRBV18
TGTGCCAGCTCACCACCGTCGGGGGATGGCTACACCTTC
CASSPPSGDGYTF
>TRBJ2-5|.|TRBD2|TRBV2
TGTGCCAGCAGTGAAGCACTAGCGTCCGGGGAGACCCAGTACTTC
CASSEALASGETQYF
>TRBJ2-7|.|.|TRBV7-9
TGTGCCAGCAGCAGTTTCCGGGACCCAGGGTTCTACGAGCAGTACTTC
CASSSFRDPGFYEQYF
>TRBJ2-7|.|.|TRBV5-1
TGCGCCAGCAGCCCGGACGGGACATCTGGGGACGAGCAGTACTTC
CASSPDGTSGDEQYF
>TRBJ1-1|once|.|TRBV3-1/TRBV3-2
TGTGCCAGCAGCCAAGAAGGAGTCAGGGAAGCTTTCTTT
CASSQEGVREAFF
>TRBJ2-7|.|.|TRBV5-1
TGCGCCAGCAGCTTGGGTGGGCCCCCCTACGAGCAGTACTTC
CASSLGGPPYEQYF
>TRBJ2-5|.|TRBD2|TRBV10-1
TGCGCCAGCAGCCCCACACACGGGGGGACCCAAGAGACCCAGTACTTC
CASSPTHGGTQETQYF
>TRBJ1-5|.|.|TRBV5-1
TGCGCCAGCAGCCCACTCTCGGGGGGCAATCAGCCCCAGCATTTT
CASSPLSGGNQPQHF
>TRBJ1-3|.|.|TRBV29-1
TGCTCCTCGTTAGGATCAGGAAACACCATATATTTT
CSSLGSGNTIYF
>TRBJ2-5|.|.|TRBV7-6
TGTGCCAGCAGCTTCTCCCCTAGCGCCGCCCAAGAGACCCAGTACTTC
CASSFSPSAAQETQYF
>TRBJ1-2|.|.|TRBV27
TGTGCCAGCAGTTTAGGGGGCCAGCCCTATGGCTACACCTTC
CASSLGGQPYGYTF
>TRBJ2-3|.|.|TRBV7-9
TGTGCCAGCAGCTCCTGGGGGCTAGCGGTCTTGCCAGATACGCAGTATTTT
CASSSWGLAVLPDTQYF
>TRBJ2-3|.|.|TRBV27
TGTGCCAGCAGTTTAGGGGTCCAGGGTATGCAGTATTTT
CASSLGVQGMQYF
>TRBJ2-1|.|TRBD1|TRBV30
TGTGCCTGGAGGGACAGGGGGGTCTACAATGAGCAGTTCTTC
CAWRDRGVYNEQFF
>TRBJ2-7|few|.|TRBV19
TGTGCCAGTAGTATATTTGGGGGGGACAACTCCTACGAGCAGTACTTC
CASSIFGGDNSYEQYF
>TRBJ2-3|.|.|TRBV28
TGTGCCAGCAGTTTAGGTCGTAGGGGCCCTAGCACAGATACGCAGTATTTT
CASSLGRRGPSTDTQYF
>TRBJ1-1|.|.|TRBV3-1/TRBV3-2
TGTGCCAGCAGCCAGGGGGTGGAAACTGAAGCTTTCTTT
CASSQGVETEAFF
>TRBJ2-3|.|TRBD2|TRBV5-1
TGCGCCAGCAGTCCGCCGGGACTAGCCCTCACAGATACGCAGTATTTT
CASSPPGLALTDTQYF
>TRBJ1-1|.|.|TRBV19
TGTGCCAGCTCCGGGCAGGGAGGAACTGAAGCTTTCTTT
CASSGQGGTEAFF
>TRBJ2-7|once|TRBD1|TRBV5-1
TGCGCCAGCAGCTTGGACTCGGCAGGGGGCGAGCAGTACTTC
CASSLDSAGGEQYF
>TRBJ2-1|.|.|TRBV10-3
TGTGCCATCAGTGAGTCAACTACCCCGAATGAGCAGTTCTTC
CAISESTTPNEQFF
>TRBJ1-6|.|TRBD1|TRBV28
TGTGCCAGCAGTCCCCCCTCCGGGACAGGGTATAATTCACCCCTCCACTTT
CASSPPSGTGYNSPLHF
>TRBJ2-2|once|TRBD1|TRBV6-5
TGTGCCAGCCAGGGGGAGTTCACCGGGGAGCTGTTTTTT
CASQGEFTGELFF
>TRBJ2-7|.|.|TRBV28
TGTGCCAGCAGTTTTGAGGGACTGAACTCCTACGAGCAGTACTTC
CASSFEGLNSYEQYF
>TRBJ2-7|.|TRBD2|TRBV2
TGTGCCAGCAGAGAGACTAGCGCAAGCTCCTACGAGCAGTACTTC
CASRETSASSYEQYF
>TRBJ1-4|.|.|TRBV7-9
TGTGCCAGCAGCATAGGACAGCTAAATGAAAAACTGTTTTTT
CASSIGQLNEKLFF
>TRBJ2-3|.|.|TRBV29-1
TGCAGCGTTGATACAGATACGCAGTATTTT
CSVDTDTQYF
>TRBJ1-2|.|.|TRBV6-5
TGTGCCAGCACCAAGATGACAGGAAACTATGGCTACACCTTC
CASTKMTGNYGYTF
>TRBJ2-5|.|.|TRBV6-1
TGTGCCAGCAGTGAATTGGGTGTGAGTTTTGGGACCCAGTACTTC
CASSELGVSFGTQYF
>TRBJ1-2|.|.|TRBV28
TGTGCCAGCAGTCCCCGACAGGATGGCGGCTACACCTTC
CASSPRQDGGYTF
>TRBJ2-2|.|.|TRBV21-1
TGTGCCAGCAGCAAGTCGGCAGGACGGGGACCCGGGGAGCTGTTTTTT
CASSKSAGRGPGELFF
>TRBJ2-2|.|.|TRBV11-1
TGTGCCAGCAGCTTGGGACACCACCGGGGCGGGGAGCTGTTTTTT
CASSLGHHRGGELFF
>TRBJ2-2|.|.|TRBV19
TGTGCCAGTAGTATATACGTGGGAGGTCCAACCGACACCGGGGAGCTGTTTTTT
CASSIYVGGPTDTGELFF
>TRBJ2-1|.|.|TRBV18
TGTGCCAGCTCACCACCGGGAAACATCAATGAGCAGTTCTTC
CASSPPGNINEQFF